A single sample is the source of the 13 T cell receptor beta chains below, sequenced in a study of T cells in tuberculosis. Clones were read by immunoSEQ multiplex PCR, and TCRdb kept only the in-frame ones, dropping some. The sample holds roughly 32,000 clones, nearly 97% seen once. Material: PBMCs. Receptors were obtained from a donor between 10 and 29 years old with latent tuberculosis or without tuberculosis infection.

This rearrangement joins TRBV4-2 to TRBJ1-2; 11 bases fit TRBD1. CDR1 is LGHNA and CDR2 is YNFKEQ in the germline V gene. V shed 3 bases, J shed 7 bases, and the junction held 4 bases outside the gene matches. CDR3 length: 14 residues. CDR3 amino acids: CASSQGTGGPGYTF. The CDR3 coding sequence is TGTGCCAGCAGCCAGGGGACAGGGGGACCTGGCTACACCTTC.

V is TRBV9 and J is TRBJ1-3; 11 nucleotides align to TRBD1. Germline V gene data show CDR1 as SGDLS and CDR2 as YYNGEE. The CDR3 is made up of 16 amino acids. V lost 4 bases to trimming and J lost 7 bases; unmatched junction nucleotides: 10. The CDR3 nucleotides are TGTGCCAGCAGCCCGTATTTGGACAGGGGGCGGAACACCATATATTTT. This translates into CASSPYLDRGRNTIYF.

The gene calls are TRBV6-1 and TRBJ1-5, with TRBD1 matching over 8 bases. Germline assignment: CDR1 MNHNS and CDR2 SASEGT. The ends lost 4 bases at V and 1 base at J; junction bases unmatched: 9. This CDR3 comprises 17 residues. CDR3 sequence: CASSATSGGWSNQPQHF. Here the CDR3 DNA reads TGTGCCAGCAGTGCGACGTCAGGGGGCTGGAGCAATCAGCCCCAGCATTTT.

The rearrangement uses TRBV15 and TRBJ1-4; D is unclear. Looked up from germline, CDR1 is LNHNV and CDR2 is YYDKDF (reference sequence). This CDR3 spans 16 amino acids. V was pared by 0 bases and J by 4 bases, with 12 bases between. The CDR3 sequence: CATSRDLTTYNEKLFF. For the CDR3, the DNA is TGTGCCACCAGCAGAGACCTGACAACCTATAATGAAAAACTGTTTTTT.

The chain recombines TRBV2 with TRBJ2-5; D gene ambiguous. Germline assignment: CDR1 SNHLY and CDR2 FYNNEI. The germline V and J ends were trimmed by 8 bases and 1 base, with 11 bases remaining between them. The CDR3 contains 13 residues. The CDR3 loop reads CASGPNSQETQYF. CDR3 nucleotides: TGTGCCAGCGGCCCGAACAGCCAAGAGACCCAGTACTTC.

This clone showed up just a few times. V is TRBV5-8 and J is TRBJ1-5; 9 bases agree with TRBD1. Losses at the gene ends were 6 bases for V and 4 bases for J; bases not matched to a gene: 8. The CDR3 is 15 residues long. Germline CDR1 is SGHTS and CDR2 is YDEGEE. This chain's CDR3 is CASIPGTGRNQPQHF. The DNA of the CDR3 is TGTGCCAGCATCCCCGGGACAGGGAGAAATCAGCCCCAGCATTTT.

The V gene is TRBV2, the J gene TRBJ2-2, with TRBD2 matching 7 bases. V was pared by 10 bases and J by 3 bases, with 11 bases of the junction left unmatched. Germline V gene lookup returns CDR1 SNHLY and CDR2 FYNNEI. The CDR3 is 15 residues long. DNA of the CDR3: TGTGCCACTCGGGCGGGGGAGTGGGACACCGGGGAGCTGTTTTTT. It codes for CATRAGEWDTGELFF.

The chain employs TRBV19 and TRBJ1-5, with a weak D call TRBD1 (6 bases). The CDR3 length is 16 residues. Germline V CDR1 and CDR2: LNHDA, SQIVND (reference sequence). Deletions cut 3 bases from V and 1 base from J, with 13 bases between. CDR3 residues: CASSMRDTSSNQPQHF. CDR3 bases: TGTGCCAGTAGTATGAGGGACACCTCAAGCAATCAGCCCCAGCATTTT. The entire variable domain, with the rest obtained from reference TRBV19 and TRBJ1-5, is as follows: DGGITQSPKYLFRKEGQNVTLSCEQNLNHDAMYWYRQDPGQGLRLIYYSQIVNDFQKGDIAEGYSVSREKKESFPLTVTSAQKNPTAFYLCASSMRDTSSNQPQHFGDGTRLSIL.

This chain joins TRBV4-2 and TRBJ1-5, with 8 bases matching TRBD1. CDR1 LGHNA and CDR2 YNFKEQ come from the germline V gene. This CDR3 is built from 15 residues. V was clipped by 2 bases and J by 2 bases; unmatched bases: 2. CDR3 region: CASSQKDRGNQPQHF. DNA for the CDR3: TGTGCCAGCAGCCAAAAGGACAGGGGCAATCAGCCCCAGCATTTT.

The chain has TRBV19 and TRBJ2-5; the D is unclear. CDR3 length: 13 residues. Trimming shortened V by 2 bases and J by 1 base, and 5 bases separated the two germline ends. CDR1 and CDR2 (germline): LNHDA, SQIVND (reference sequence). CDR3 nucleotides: TGTGCCAGTAGTATATATCTCCAAGAGACCCAGTACTTC. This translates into CASSIYLQETQYF. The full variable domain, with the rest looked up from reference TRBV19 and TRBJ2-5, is DGGITQSPKYLFRKEGQNVTLSCEQNLNHDAMYWYRQDPGQGLRLIYYSQIVNDFQKGDIAEGYSVSREKKESFPLTVTSAQKNPTAFYLCASSIYLQETQYFGPGTRLLVL.

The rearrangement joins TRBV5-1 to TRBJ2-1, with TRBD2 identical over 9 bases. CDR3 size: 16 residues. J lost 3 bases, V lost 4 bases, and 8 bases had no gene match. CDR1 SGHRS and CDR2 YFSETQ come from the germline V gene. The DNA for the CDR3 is TGCGCCAGCAGCGAGGTAGCGGGAGTCAACTACAATGAGCAGTTCTTC. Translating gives CASSEVAGVNYNEQFF.

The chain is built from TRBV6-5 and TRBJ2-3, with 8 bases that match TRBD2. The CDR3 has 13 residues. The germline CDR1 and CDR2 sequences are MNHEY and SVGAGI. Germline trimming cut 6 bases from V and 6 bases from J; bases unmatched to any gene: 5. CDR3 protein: CASSGRASDTQYF. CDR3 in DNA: TGTGCCAGCAGCGGGAGGGCCAGTGATACGCAGTATTTT.

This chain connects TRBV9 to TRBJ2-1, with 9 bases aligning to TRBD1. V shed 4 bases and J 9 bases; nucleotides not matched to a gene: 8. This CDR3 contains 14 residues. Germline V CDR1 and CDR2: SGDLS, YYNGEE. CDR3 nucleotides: TGTGCCAGCAGCAGCCGGGACAGGGTAATTGAGCAGTTCTTC. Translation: CASSSRDRVIEQFF.